Reported below is one TCR beta chain. Many counts were recorded for this clonotype. Its specific antigen is unknown. No clone much larger than this one lies a single base away; base qualities are absent. Its CDR3 holds 14 amino acids, cysteine through phenylalanine. The sequence is cut down to CDR3 DNA, 42 bases in frame from base 1. V is reduced by 0 bases and J by 9 bases, leaving a spacing of 15 bases between them. For CDR1 and CDR2, the germline V gene lists KGHSH and LQKENI. This sample is drawn from a study of T cells after yellow fever vaccination (dated by TCRdb to about 2019). Regarding the research as a whole: The SMART-Seq v4 Ultra Low Input RNA kit was used to prepare libraries from fractions with low cell numbers. Bulk PBMC replicates and cell subsets were isolated from blood drawn at multiple timepoints before and after both primary and secondary immunization. To track T-cell clones before and after primary and booster YFV17D yellow fever vaccination, bulk TCR alpha and beta repertoires were sequenced longitudinally. Two healthy male donors, one aged 18 to 30 and one aged 30 to 39 years, were included in the cohort.

TCR cDNA was synthesized by 5'RACE template switching, through which a universal primer site and unique molecular identifiers were introduced. cDNA synthesis was primed from both the TCR alpha and TCR beta constant segments. Library amplification involved two PCR steps, and the second step added sample barcodes and sequencing adapters. Sequencing of libraries was done on Illumina HiSeq 2500 (2x100 bp) or NovaSeq (2x150 bp). Per the original workflow: MIGEC was used to demultiplex reads and collapse the reads into UMI consensus sequences, and MiXCR was used for V(D)J alignment. Using edgeR on replicate PBMC samples, clonotypes were called vaccine-responding if FDR was below 0.01 and the log2 fold change was above 5 up to day 15. Each bulk clonotype was labeled CD4 or CD8 based on which sequenced repertoire, CD4 or CD8, contained the clonotype at higher abundance. TCRdb reanalyzed the raw reads on its own, using fastp at Q25 for trimming and MiXCR for clone calling, and kept in-frame beta chains. CDR3 protein duplicates are merged, each entry listing the most common genes and DNA. These V and J calls are TCRdb output, not the study's own analysis. Here the sample has approximately 550,000 distinct CDR3 sequences; about 14% occur a single time. Together, the top ten hold about 14% of the sample.

The label giving this sample's treatment or condition can be read as: live attenuated yellow fever vaccine strain. Two biological replicates of bulk PBMCs were collected at each blood-draw timepoint. PBMCs were isolated from peripheral blood using a standard Ficoll-Paque protocol. RNA was extracted with TriZol from bulk PBMCs, CD4 and CD8 fractions, and dextramer-positive and dextramer-negative fractions. On the study overall, not on this receptor specifically: Compared with the primary T-cell response, the secondary T-cell response was faster but weaker, reaching its peak on day 5 rather than on day 15. FACS-sorted repertoires could contain abundant contaminating clonotypes from the bulk population, so computational filtering was required. A small fraction of clonotypes showed up in both the CD4 and CD8 compartments, probably as a result of convergent recombination. The study included only two donors, which limits how far the findings can be generalized. Most clones expanded after primary vaccination (about 96% of CD4 and approximately 90% of CD8) were re-detected after the booster, suggesting that broad memory maintenance occurred.

The sequence came from a man aged 25-40 years who received the YFV17D yellow fever vaccine. The specimen was PBMCs, collected on the day of the yellow fever booster vaccination. The chain is assembled from TRBV18 and TRBJ2-7; possibly the D gene is TRBD2, per 6 matching bases. Here is the DNA: TGTGCCAGCTCACCACCGACTAGGCTCGGGGGGCAGTACTTC. The translation is CASSPPTRLGGQYF.